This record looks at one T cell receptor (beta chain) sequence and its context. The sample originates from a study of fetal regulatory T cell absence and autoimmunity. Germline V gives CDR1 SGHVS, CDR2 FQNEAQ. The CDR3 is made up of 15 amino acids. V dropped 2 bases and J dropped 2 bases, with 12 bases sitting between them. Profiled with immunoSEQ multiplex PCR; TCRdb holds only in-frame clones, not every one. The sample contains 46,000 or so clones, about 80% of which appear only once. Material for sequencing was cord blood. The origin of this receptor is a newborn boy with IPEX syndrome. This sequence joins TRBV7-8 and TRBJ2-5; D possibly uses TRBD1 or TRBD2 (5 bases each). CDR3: CASSLLWDPQETQYF. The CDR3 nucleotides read TGTGCCAGCAGCTTATTGTGGGACCCTCAAGAGACCCAGTACTTC.